The rows below give T cell receptor beta chains drawn from one sample of a study of cytomegalovirus exposure and HLA in healthy donors. Sequenced by immunoSEQ multiplex PCR; TCRdb stores in-frame clones only, minus some. The sample includes about 170,000 clones, 70% to 80% seen only once; the top ten take approximately 2.1%. Material for sequencing was PBMCs. The receptors stem from a woman aged 45-65 years in good health and CMV-seronegative. Each CDR3 is given with its conserved first and last residue. Fields, in order: clone size, J gene, D gene, V gene, CDR3 DNA, CDR3 protein. A D gene is named only where the DNA matches it firmly. Size is stated for part of the rows, as once, few or many counts, or as a class when the clone is expanded.

NA | TRBJ2-7 | TRBD2 | TRBV19 | TGTGCCAGTAGTATAGGGAGCGGGATGCCCTACGAGCAGTACTTC | CASSIGSGMPYEQYF
NA | TRBJ1-6 | NA | TRBV4-1 | TGCGCCAGCAGCCAAGATCCCGGACGGGGTAACTATAATTCACCCCTCCACTTT | CASSQDPGRGNYNSPLHF
NA | TRBJ2-1 | NA | TRBV4-3 | TGCGCCAGCACCCCACCAGAACGGGGGGCCGTACCCTACAATGAGCAGTTCTTC | CASTPPERGAVPYNEQFF
NA | TRBJ1-1 | NA | TRBV18 | TGTGCCAGCTCACCGTGGGGGGGGGCCCCTGAAGCTTTCTTT | CASSPWGGAPEAFF
once | TRBJ2-1 | TRBD2 | TRBV7-3 | TGTGCCAGCAGCCCCAGTGGGACTAGCGCCAGAAGTAATGAGCAGTTCTTC | CASSPSGTSARSNEQFF
NA | TRBJ2-6 | TRBD1 | TRBV30 | TGTGCCTGGAGTGTACTGTTGGGACAGGGTCTTCGAACTGGGGCCAACGTCCTGACTTTC | CAWSVLLGQGLRTGANVLTF
few | TRBJ2-7 | NA | TRBV11-2 | TGTGCCAGCAGCTTAGATACCACCCCCTACGAGCAGTACTTC | CASSLDTTPYEQYF
NA | TRBJ2-1 | TRBD2 | TRBV2 | TGTGCCAGCAGCTACCCGGGACTAGCGGGAGGGCCTATGGACAATGAGCAGTTCTTC | CASSYPGLAGGPMDNEQFF
NA | TRBJ2-3 | TRBD1 | TRBV4-1 | TGCGCCAGCACCCGGGACAGATCCACAGATACGCAGTATTTT | CASTRDRSTDTQYF
NA | TRBJ1-6 | TRBD1 | TRBV9 | TGTGCCAGCAGCGTAGGGACAGGGGAAAATAATTCACCCCTCCACTTT | CASSVGTGENNSPLHF
NA | TRBJ2-3 | TRBD2 | TRBV7-2 | TGTGCCAGCAGCGCCGGGACTAGCGGGGGTGGAGTTACGCAGTATTTT | CASSAGTSGGGVTQYF
NA | TRBJ2-2 | NA | TRBV21-1 | TGTGCCAGCACCCGAGGGAGGGGGAACACCGGGGAGCTGTTTTTT | CASTRGRGNTGELFF
NA | TRBJ1-3 | NA | TRBV18 | TGTGCCAGCTCAACCATTGAAGGGGTTGGAAACACCATATATTTT | CASSTIEGVGNTIYF
NA | TRBJ2-1 | TRBD2 | TRBV4-1 | TGCGCCAGCAGCCTTAGCGGGAATCCCCCGAATGAGCAGTTCTTC | CASSLSGNPPNEQFF
NA | TRBJ2-3 | NA | TRBV19 | TGTGCCAGTAGCCCGACAGGTTCGACAGATACGCAGTATTTT | CASSPTGSTDTQYF
NA | TRBJ1-6 | NA | TRBV7-9 | TGTGCCAGCAGGGAAAGCCCGGACAGTTCACCCCTCCACTTT | CASRESPDSSPLHF
NA | TRBJ2-1 | TRBD1 | TRBV29-1 | TGCAGTGGGGACAGGGGGCGGAATGAGCAGTTCTTC | CSGDRGRNEQFF
NA | TRBJ2-3 | TRBD1 | TRBV9 | TGTGCCAGCAGCGGAAGACAGGGGTCCACAGATACGCAGTATTTT | CASSGRQGSTDTQYF
NA | TRBJ2-1 | TRBD2 | TRBV7-8 | TGTGCCAGCAGCACCCCAGCGGGGGTATACAATGAGCAGTTCTTC | CASSTPAGVYNEQFF
NA | TRBJ1-3 | TRBD1 | TRBV6-5 | TGTGCCAGCAGCTCCAGGGGGATGGCAGGAAACACCATATATTTT | CASSSRGMAGNTIYF
NA | TRBJ2-3 | TRBD2 | TRBV7-9 | TGTGCCAGCAGCCCTGGTGGTAGCGGGATCACAGATACGCAGTATTTT | CASSPGGSGITDTQYF
NA | TRBJ1-1 | TRBD1 | TRBV7-9 | TGTGCCAGCAGCTTAGCGATCAGGGGGCGAGCTTTCTTT | CASSLAIRGRAFF
few | TRBJ2-6 | TRBD1 | TRBV5-5 | TGTGCCAGCAGCGGACACAGGGGGTTGACTGGGGCCAACGTCCTGACTTTC | CASSGHRGLTGANVLTF
once | TRBJ1-3 | TRBD1 | TRBV2 | TGCGCCAGCAGTCCGGGACAGGGGTGGCAGAGAAACACCATATATTTT | CASSPGQGWQRNTIYF
NA | TRBJ2-2 | TRBD1 | TRBV19 | TGTGCCAGTAGTCTTCTGACAGGGGCGGACACCGGGGAGCTGTTTTTT | CASSLLTGADTGELFF
few | TRBJ2-7 | NA | TRBV7-2 | TGTGCCAGCAGCCCCATTCCGGGGTCCTCCTACGAGCAGTACTTC | CASSPIPGSSYEQYF
NA | TRBJ2-2 | TRBD2 | TRBV6-1 | TGTGCCAGCAGTGGGACTAGCGGGGGGGCGGGCACCGGGGAGCTGTTTTTT | CASSGTSGGAGTGELFF
NA | TRBJ2-3 | NA | TRBV5-1 | TGCGCCAGCAGCCCCCGGTACACAGATACGCAGTATTTT | CASSPRYTDTQYF
NA | TRBJ2-1 | NA | TRBV28 | TGTGCCAGCCACCCAGGGGGGCCCTACAATGAGCAGTTCTTC | CASHPGGPYNEQFF
NA | TRBJ2-7 | TRBD1 | TRBV7-9 | TGTTCCAGCGGCCCCGGGACAGGGGGCTACGAGCAGTACTTC | CSSGPGTGGYEQYF
few | TRBJ1-3 | NA | TRBV10-3 | TGTGCCATCCGAGAGAGCTCTGGAAACACCATATATTTT | CAIRESSGNTIYF
NA | TRBJ2-7 | NA | TRBV14 | TGTGCCAGCAGCTGGGGGGGGCCCGGCGAGCAGTACTTC | CASSWGGPGEQYF
NA | TRBJ1-5 | NA | TRBV6-6 | TGTGCCAGCAGTACAGTACAGGGACGGCAGCCCCAGCATTTT | CASSTVQGRQPQHF
NA | TRBJ2-7 | TRBD2 | TRBV9 | TGTGCCAGCAGCGTAGGGCTAGCGGGAGGTCTTTCCTACGAGCAGTACTTC | CASSVGLAGGLSYEQYF
few | TRBJ2-7 | NA | TRBV7-9 | TGTTCCAGCAGTTTTCGAAGCGGACCCTACGAGCAGTACTTC | CSSSFRSGPYEQYF
NA | TRBJ1-5 | TRBD1 | TRBV28 | TGTGCCAGCAGTACTTTACAGGGGAGCAATCAGCCCCAGCATTTT | CASSTLQGSNQPQHF
NA | TRBJ1-2 | NA | TRBV28 | TGTGCCAGCAGTTTGCGGGGGGTACATGGCTACACCTTC | CASSLRGVHGYTF
NA | TRBJ2-7 | NA | TRBV6-1 | TGTGCCAGCAGTTCCTCCGGCTACGAGCAGTACTTC | CASSSSGYEQYF
NA | TRBJ2-7 | TRBD2 | TRBV6-1 | TGTGCCAGCAGTGACCCCCGTTCTAGCGGAGGTTACGAGCAGTACTTC | CASSDPRSSGGYEQYF
NA | TRBJ2-5 | TRBD1 | TRBV28 | TGTGCCAGCAGTTTAGCCTCAACAGGGGGCAAGAAGACCCAGTACTTC | CASSLASTGGKKTQYF
NA | TRBJ2-3 | TRBD2 | TRBV7-8 | TGTGCCGGCAGCTTAGCCGTCGGACTAGCCGGCACAGATACGCAGTATTTT | CAGSLAVGLAGTDTQYF
NA | TRBJ2-7 | TRBD1 | TRBV18 | TGTGCCAGCTCACCGCAGGGGGACAAGCAGTACTTC | CASSPQGDKQYF
NA | TRBJ2-1 | TRBD2 | TRBV6-4 | TGTGCCAGCAGCCGGACTAGCGGGAACCCCTACAATGAGCAGTTCTTC | CASSRTSGNPYNEQFF
NA | TRBJ2-7 | TRBD2 | TRBV5-1 | TGCGCCAGCAGCTTGGAGGCTAGCGGGTCCACCTACGAGCAGTACTTC | CASSLEASGSTYEQYF
NA | TRBJ1-1 | NA | TRBV5-6 | TGTGCCAGCAGCTTACAGGGTCGTGGGGCTGAAGCTTTCTTT | CASSLQGRGAEAFF
NA | TRBJ1-5 | TRBD1 | TRBV6-4 | TGTGCCAGCAGAGGACAGGGAGGCAATCAGCCCCAGCATTTT | CASRGQGGNQPQHF
few | TRBJ1-1 | TRBD1 | TRBV19 | TGTGCCAGTAGCGTTGAAAGAAGCTCAACCGGACAGGGGATGAACACTGAAGCTTTCTTT | CASSVERSSTGQGMNTEAFF
NA | TRBJ2-1 | TRBD2 | TRBV19 | TGTGCCAGTAGTAGTTCGCGGGGGGGTAATGAGCAGTTCTTC | CASSSSRGGNEQFF
NA | TRBJ1-1 | TRBD1 | TRBV7-2 | TGTGCCAGCAGCTGGGGACAGGGACTAATGAACACTGAAGCTTTCTTT | CASSWGQGLMNTEAFF
NA | TRBJ2-7 | TRBD2 | TRBV7-2 | TGTGCCAGCAGCCGACTAGCGGGAGTATCCTACGAGCAGTACTTC | CASSRLAGVSYEQYF
NA | TRBJ1-2 | TRBD1 | TRBV4-1 | TGCGCCAGCAGCCGCCACCTACAGGGGAACTATGGCTACACCTTC | CASSRHLQGNYGYTF
NA | TRBJ2-7 | NA | TRBV7-9 | TGTGCCAGCAGCTTAGCTAGCGCGTCTCCGGTGGAGTACTTC | CASSLASASPVEYF
NA | TRBJ1-6 | NA | TRBV7-9 | TGTTCCAGCAGCTTTTCCCTGGACAAGTCCCTCCACTTT | CSSSFSLDKSLHF
NA | TRBJ1-6 | TRBD1 | TRBV9 | TGTGCCAGCAGCGCTAGTGGGGACAGAAGCTCCTATAATTCACCCCTCCACTTT | CASSASGDRSSYNSPLHF
NA | TRBJ1-5 | TRBD1 | TRBV28 | TGTGCCAGCAGTTTACCCGGGACAGGCAATCAGCCCCAGCATTTT | CASSLPGTGNQPQHF